This is a list of T cell receptor beta chains from one sample in a study of T cell changes during pregnancy in multiple sclerosis. TCRdb's table, derived via immunoSEQ multiplex PCR, lists solely in-frame clones and lacks some. The sample consists of about 44,000 clones, 90% to 95% of them appearing once. Specimen: CD4+ T cells from peripheral blood mononuclear cells, collected in the first trimester of pregnancy. These receptors were taken from a female donor with multiple sclerosis, enrolled in a pregnancy study. CDR3s include the opening cysteine and the closing phenylalanine or tryptophan. D genes are given only for firm matches. Clone size is stated in some rows and not others, as once, few, many or a class when expanded.

V: TRBV6-1
D: NA
J: TRBJ1-2
size: NA
CDR3: CASSEGGLYRNGYTF
DNA: TGTGCCAGCAGTGAGGGGGGACTTTATAGGAATGGCTACACCTTC

V: TRBV30
D: TRBD1
J: TRBJ1-5
size: NA
CDR3: CAWSVRKQGGNQPQHF
DNA: TGTGCCTGGAGTGTACGAAAACAGGGGGGCAATCAGCCCCAGCATTTT

V: TRBV10-2
D: NA
J: TRBJ2-7
size: NA
CDR3: CASSDGQLLVSYEQYF
DNA: TGCGCCAGCAGTGACGGACAGCTATTAGTCTCCTACGAGCAGTACTTC

V: TRBV7-3
D: TRBD1
J: TRBJ2-2
size: NA
CDR3: CATSRQGNTGELFF
DNA: TGTGCCACAAGTCGACAGGGGAACACCGGGGAGCTGTTTTTT

V: TRBV19
D: NA
J: TRBJ2-7
size: once
CDR3: CASSNPGLPTYEQYF
DNA: TGTGCCAGTAGTAACCCGGGACTTCCAACCTACGAGCAGTACTTC

V: TRBV7-3
D: NA
J: TRBJ2-5
size: NA
CDR3: CASGAGAQETQYF
DNA: TGTGCCAGCGGGGCAGGGGCACAAGAGACCCAGTACTTC

V: TRBV5-1
D: NA
J: TRBJ2-5
size: NA
CDR3: CASSLSGQETQYF
DNA: TGCGCCAGCAGCTTGTCAGGGCAAGAGACCCAGTACTTC

V: TRBV2
D: NA
J: TRBJ2-3
size: NA
CDR3: CANYDGGTDTQYF
DNA: TGTGCCAACTACGACGGGGGCACAGATACGCAGTATTTT

V: TRBV29-1
D: NA
J: TRBJ1-1
size: NA
CDR3: CSVDGGRGNTEAFF
DNA: TGCAGCGTTGATGGGGGCAGGGGGAACACTGAAGCTTTCTTT

V: TRBV2
D: TRBD1
J: TRBJ2-4
size: NA
CDR3: CARSGQGAYKNIQYF
DNA: TGTGCCAGGTCGGGACAGGGGGCCTACAAAAACATTCAGTACTTC

V: TRBV7-2
D: NA
J: TRBJ2-7
size: NA
CDR3: CARRNLSGIQYEQYF
DNA: TGTGCCAGAAGAAATCTCTCCGGGATCCAATACGAGCAGTACTTC

V: TRBV13
D: NA
J: TRBJ2-2
size: NA
CDR3: CASSPGVLGELFF
DNA: TGTGCCAGCAGCCCGGGGGTCCTCGGGGAGCTGTTTTTT

V: TRBV11-2
D: NA
J: TRBJ1-1
size: NA
CDR3: CASSRPGPGTEAFF
DNA: TGTGCCAGCAGCCGACCGGGCCCGGGGACTGAAGCTTTCTTT

V: TRBV11-1
D: TRBD1
J: TRBJ1-1
size: NA
CDR3: CASSLGGQAGTEAFF
DNA: TGTGCCAGCAGCTTAGGTGGACAGGCGGGGACTGAAGCTTTCTTT

V: TRBV5-6
D: TRBD2
J: TRBJ2-3
size: NA
CDR3: CASSSAGGNTQYF
DNA: TGTGCCAGCAGTTCCGCGGGGGGGAATACGCAGTATTTT

V: TRBV19
D: NA
J: TRBJ2-1
size: NA
CDR3: CASSINYNEQFF
DNA: TGTGCCAGTAGTATCAACTACAATGAGCAGTTCTTC

V: TRBV7-2
D: NA
J: TRBJ1-3
size: NA
CDR3: CASSLVPSVGGNTIYF
DNA: TGTGCCAGCAGCTTAGTCCCCAGTGTAGGAGGGAACACCATATATTTT

V: TRBV4-2
D: NA
J: TRBJ1-4
size: NA
CDR3: CASSPGGEKLFF
DNA: TGTGCCAGCAGCCCCGGCGGTGAAAAACTGTTTTTT

V: TRBV7-9
D: TRBD2
J: TRBJ2-1
size: NA
CDR3: CASSVSGGTYNEQFF
DNA: TGTGCCAGCAGCGTTAGCGGGGGGACCTACAATGAGCAGTTCTTC

V: TRBV15
D: TRBD2
J: TRBJ2-7
size: once
CDR3: CATSRGGLVSYEQYF
DNA: TGTGCCACCAGCAGAGGGGGACTAGTATCCTACGAGCAGTACTTC

V: TRBV5-8
D: TRBD1
J: TRBJ2-4
size: NA
CDR3: CASSLDTGTGGNIQYF
DNA: TGTGCCAGCAGCTTGGACACCGGGACAGGGGGGAACATTCAGTACTTC

V: TRBV5-1
D: TRBD2
J: TRBJ2-3
size: NA
CDR3: CASSLAAGGRTDTQYF
DNA: TGCGCCAGCAGCTTGGCCGCGGGGGGGCGTACAGATACGCAGTATTTT

V: TRBV2
D: NA
J: TRBJ1-5
size: few
CDR3: CASSEGQGRQPQHF
DNA: TGTGCCAGCAGTGAAGGGCAGGGGCGTCAGCCCCAGCATTTT

V: TRBV7-9
D: TRBD1
J: TRBJ1-2
size: NA
CDR3: CASSSGPGTGSDYGYTF
DNA: TGTGCCAGCAGCTCCGGTCCCGGGACAGGGTCGGACTATGGCTACACCTTC

V: TRBV5-6
D: NA
J: TRBJ2-7
size: once
CDR3: CASSLVYRDASYEQYF
DNA: TGTGCCAGCAGCTTGGTTTACAGGGACGCCTCCTACGAGCAGTACTTC

V: TRBV2
D: NA
J: TRBJ1-5
size: NA
CDR3: CASSQGLGNQPQHF
DNA: TGTGCCAGCAGCCAGGGTCTAGGCAATCAGCCCCAGCATTTT

V: TRBV7-3
D: TRBD2
J: TRBJ2-1
size: once
CDR3: CASSPTAGGYNEQFF
DNA: TGTGCCAGCAGCCCAACGGCGGGGGGATACAATGAGCAGTTCTTC

V: TRBV7-9
D: NA
J: TRBJ1-5
size: NA
CDR3: CASSSGDQPQHF
DNA: TGTGCCAGCAGCTCAGGGGATCAGCCCCAGCATTTT

V: TRBV9
D: TRBD1
J: TRBJ2-2
size: NA
CDR3: CASSNRQGNTGELFF
DNA: TGTGCCAGCAGCAACCGACAGGGGAACACCGGGGAGCTGTTTTTT

V: TRBV18
D: NA
J: TRBJ1-1
size: once
CDR3: CASSPRGTTRDTEAFF
DNA: TGTGCCAGCTCCCCGCGGGGAACAACACGGGACACTGAAGCTTTCTTT

V: TRBV19
D: TRBD1
J: TRBJ1-2
size: NA
CDR3: CASSDRVYGYTF
DNA: TGTGCCAGCTCTGACAGGGTCTACGGCTACACCTTC

V: TRBV14
D: NA
J: TRBJ1-1
size: NA
CDR3: CASSQVRLTNTEAFF
DNA: TGTGCCAGCAGCCAAGTTCGACTGACGAACACTGAAGCTTTCTTT

V: TRBV18
D: TRBD1
J: TRBJ1-2
size: NA
CDR3: CASSPGQGVDGYTF
DNA: TGTGCCAGCTCACCCGGACAGGGGGTCGATGGCTACACCTTC

V: TRBV4-1
D: NA
J: TRBJ1-4
size: once
CDR3: CASSQVSGYNEKLFF
DNA: TGCGCCAGCAGCCAAGTCTCAGGTTATAATGAAAAACTGTTTTTT

V: TRBV5-1
D: NA
J: TRBJ1-1
size: once
CDR3: CASNRPGGVGTEAFF
DNA: TGCGCCAGCAACCGACCGGGGGGTGTGGGCACTGAAGCTTTCTTT

V: TRBV11-2
D: NA
J: TRBJ1-6
size: NA
CDR3: CASTLESSYNSPLHF
DNA: TGTGCCAGCACTCTAGAGAGCTCCTATAATTCACCCCTCCACTTT

V: TRBV5-4
D: NA
J: TRBJ1-1
size: NA
CDR3: CASSQKGRPEEGAFF
DNA: TGTGCCAGCAGCCAAAAAGGACGGCCCGAGGAGGGAGCTTTCTTT

V: TRBV4-1
D: TRBD1
J: TRBJ2-5
size: NA
CDR3: CASSQSGSGGETQYF
DNA: TGCGCCAGCAGCCAAAGTGGTTCAGGGGGAGAGACCCAGTACTTC

V: TRBV7-3
D: TRBD2
J: TRBJ2-7
size: NA
CDR3: CASSFLSSGVYEQYF
DNA: TGTGCCAGCAGCTTTCTATCTAGCGGGGTCTACGAGCAGTACTTC

V: TRBV4-1
D: NA
J: TRBJ2-6
size: NA
CDR3: CASSQTQVSSGANVLTF
DNA: TGCGCCAGCAGCCAGACACAGGTTTCCTCTGGGGCCAACGTCCTGACTTTC